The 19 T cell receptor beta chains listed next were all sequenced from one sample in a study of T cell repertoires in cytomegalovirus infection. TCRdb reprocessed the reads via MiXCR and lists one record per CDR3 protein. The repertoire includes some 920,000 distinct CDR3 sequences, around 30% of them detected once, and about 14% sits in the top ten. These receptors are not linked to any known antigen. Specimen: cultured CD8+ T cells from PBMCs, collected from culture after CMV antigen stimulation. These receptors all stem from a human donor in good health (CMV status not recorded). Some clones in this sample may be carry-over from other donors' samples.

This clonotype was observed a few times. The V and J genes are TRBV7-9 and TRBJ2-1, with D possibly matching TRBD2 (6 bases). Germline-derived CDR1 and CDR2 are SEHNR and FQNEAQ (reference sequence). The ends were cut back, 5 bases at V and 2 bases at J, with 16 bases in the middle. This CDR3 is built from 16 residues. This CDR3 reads CASSVESGEPYNEQFF. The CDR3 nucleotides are TGTGCCAGCAGCGTAGAGTCGGGGGAGCCCTACAATGAGCAGTTCTTC.

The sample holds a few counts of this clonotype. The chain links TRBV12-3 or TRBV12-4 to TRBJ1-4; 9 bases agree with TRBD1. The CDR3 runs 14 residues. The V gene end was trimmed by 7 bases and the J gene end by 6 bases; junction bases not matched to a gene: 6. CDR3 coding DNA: TGTGCCAGCACTACAGGGGGCCACGATGAAAAACTGTTTTTT. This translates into CASTTGGHDEKLFF.

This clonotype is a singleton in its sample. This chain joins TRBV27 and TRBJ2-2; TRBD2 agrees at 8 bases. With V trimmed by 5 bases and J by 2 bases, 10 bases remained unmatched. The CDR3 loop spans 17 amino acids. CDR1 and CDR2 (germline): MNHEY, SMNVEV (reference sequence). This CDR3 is CASSPNRSGANTGELFF. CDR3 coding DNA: TGTGCCAGCAGTCCCAACCGTAGCGGGGCAAACACCGGGGAGCTGTTTTTT.

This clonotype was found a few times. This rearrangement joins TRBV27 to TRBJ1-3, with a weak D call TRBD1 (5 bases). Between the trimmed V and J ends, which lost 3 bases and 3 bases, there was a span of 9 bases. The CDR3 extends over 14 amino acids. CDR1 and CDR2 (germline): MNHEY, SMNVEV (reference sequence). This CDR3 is CASSFGGVGNTIYF. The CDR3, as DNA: TGTGCCAGCAGTTTTGGGGGGGTTGGAAACACCATATATTTT.

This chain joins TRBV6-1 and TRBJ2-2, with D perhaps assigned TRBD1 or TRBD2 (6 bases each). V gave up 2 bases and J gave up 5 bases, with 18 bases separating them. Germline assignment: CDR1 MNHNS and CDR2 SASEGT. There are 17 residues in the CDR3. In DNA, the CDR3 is TGTGCCAGCAGTGAACGGGGGCAGTCCATGGTAACCGGGGAGCTGTTTTTT. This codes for CASSERGQSMVTGELFF.

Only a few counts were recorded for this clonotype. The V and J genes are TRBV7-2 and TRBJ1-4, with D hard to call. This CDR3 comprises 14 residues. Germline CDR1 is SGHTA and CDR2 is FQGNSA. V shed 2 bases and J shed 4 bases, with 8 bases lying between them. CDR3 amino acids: CASSLLSLNEKLFF. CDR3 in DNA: TGTGCCAGCAGCTTATTATCCCTTAATGAAAAACTGTTTTTT.

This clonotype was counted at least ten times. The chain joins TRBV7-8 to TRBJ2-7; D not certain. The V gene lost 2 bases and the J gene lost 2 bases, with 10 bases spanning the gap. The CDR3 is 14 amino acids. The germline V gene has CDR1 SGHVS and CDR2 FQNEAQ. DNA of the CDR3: TGTGCCAGCAGCTTACGTGGGCAGACCTACGAGCAGTACTTC. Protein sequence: CASSLRGQTYEQYF.

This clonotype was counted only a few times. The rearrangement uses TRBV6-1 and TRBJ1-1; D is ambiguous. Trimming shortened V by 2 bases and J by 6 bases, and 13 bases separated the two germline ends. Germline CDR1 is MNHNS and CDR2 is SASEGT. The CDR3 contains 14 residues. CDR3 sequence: CASSEWSGVSEAFF. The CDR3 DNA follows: TGTGCCAGCAGTGAATGGTCGGGAGTTTCTGAAGCTTTCTTT.

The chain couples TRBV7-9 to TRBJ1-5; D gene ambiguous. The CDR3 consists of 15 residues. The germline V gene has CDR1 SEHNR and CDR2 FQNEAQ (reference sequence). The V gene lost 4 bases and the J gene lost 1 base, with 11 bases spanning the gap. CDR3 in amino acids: CASSSSIGSNQPQHF. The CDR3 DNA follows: TGTGCCAGCAGCTCCAGCATTGGGAGCAATCAGCCCCAGCATTTT.

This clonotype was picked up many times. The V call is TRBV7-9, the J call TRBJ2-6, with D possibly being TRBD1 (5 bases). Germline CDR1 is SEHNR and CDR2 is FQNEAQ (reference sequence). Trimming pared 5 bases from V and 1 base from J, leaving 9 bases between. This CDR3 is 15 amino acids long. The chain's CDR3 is CASSPTGSGANVLTF. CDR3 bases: TGTGCCAGCAGCCCTACAGGATCTGGGGCCAACGTCCTGACTTTC.

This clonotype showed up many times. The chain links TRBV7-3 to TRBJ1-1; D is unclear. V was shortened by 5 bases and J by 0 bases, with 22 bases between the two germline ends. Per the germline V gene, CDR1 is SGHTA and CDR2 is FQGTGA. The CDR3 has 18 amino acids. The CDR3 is CASSPNGLTLSVNTEAFF. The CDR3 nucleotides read TGTGCCAGCAGCCCAAACGGGCTAACTCTGTCCGTGAACACTGAAGCTTTCTTT.

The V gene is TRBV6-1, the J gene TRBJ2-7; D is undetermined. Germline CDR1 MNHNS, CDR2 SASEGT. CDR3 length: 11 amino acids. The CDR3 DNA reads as TGTGGGAATAGGGAACTCTACGAGCAGTACGTC. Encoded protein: CGNRELYEQYV.

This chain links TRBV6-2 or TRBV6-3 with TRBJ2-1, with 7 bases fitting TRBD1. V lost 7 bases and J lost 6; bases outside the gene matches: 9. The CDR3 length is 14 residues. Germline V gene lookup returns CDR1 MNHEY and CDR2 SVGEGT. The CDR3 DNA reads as TGTGCCAGCACTGAGTACAGGGGTAGCAATGAGCAGTTCTTC. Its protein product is CASTEYRGSNEQFF.

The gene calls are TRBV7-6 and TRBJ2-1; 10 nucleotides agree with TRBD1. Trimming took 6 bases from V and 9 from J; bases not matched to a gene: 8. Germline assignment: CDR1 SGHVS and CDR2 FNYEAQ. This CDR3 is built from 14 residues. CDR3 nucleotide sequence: TGTGCCAGCAGTTATTCCGGGACAGGGGTTGAGCAGTTCTTC. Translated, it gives CASSYSGTGVEQFF.

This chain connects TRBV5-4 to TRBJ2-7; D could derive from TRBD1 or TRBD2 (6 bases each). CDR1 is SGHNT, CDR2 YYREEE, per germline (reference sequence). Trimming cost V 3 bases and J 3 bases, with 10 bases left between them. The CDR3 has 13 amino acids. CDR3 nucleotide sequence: TGTGCCAGCAGCTGGGGGGCCAGCTACGAGCAGTACTTC. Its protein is CASSWGASYEQYF.

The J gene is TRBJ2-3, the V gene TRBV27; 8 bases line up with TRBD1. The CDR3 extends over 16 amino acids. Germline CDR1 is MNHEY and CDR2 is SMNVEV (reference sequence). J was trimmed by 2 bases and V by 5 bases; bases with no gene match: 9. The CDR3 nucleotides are TGTGCCAGCAGTCTGGCCCAGGGGGCGGTCACAGATACGCAGTATTTT. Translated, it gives CASSLAQGAVTDTQYF.

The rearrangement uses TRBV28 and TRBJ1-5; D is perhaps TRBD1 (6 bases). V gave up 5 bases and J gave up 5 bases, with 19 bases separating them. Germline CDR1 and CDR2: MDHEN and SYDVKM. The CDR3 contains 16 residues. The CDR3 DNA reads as TGTGCCAGCAGTGCCGCCTCGAGGGGGTTTCATCAGCCCCAGCATTTT. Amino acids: CASSAASRGFHQPQHF.

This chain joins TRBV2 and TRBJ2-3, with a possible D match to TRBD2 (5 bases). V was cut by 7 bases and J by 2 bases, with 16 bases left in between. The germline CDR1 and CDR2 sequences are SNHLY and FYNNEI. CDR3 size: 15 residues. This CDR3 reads CASKGSRLVTDTQYF. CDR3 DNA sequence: TGTGCCAGCAAAGGGAGTCGACTGGTCACAGATACGCAGTATTTT.

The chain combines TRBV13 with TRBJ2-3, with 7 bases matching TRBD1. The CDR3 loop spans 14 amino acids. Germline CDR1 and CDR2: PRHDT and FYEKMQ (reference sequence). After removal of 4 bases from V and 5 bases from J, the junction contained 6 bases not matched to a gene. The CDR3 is CASSSGDSEDTQYF. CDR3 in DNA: TGTGCCAGCAGCTCCGGGGACAGTGAAGATACGCAGTATTTT.